This T cell receptor beta chain was captured in a study of T-cell memory formation after mild COVID-19. Germline CDR1 reads KGHSH; CDR2 reads LQKENI. CDR3 length: 15 residues. V lost 1 base to trimming and J lost 1 base; unmatched junction nucleotides: 2. As to this clonotype: Its antigen is unknown.

Each CDR3 protein is one row after TCRdb ran MiXCR on the 5' RACE reads. The sample consists of over 500,000 distinct CDR3 sequences, 17% of them appearing once. General study points: While clones contracting from day 15 to 85 were balanced between CD4 and CD8, later expanders leaned CD4+. Proof of SARS-CoV-2 specificity was absent for the second-wave clones that crested on day 37. Researchers report contracting CD4+ clones mostly in CM and EM, with CD8+ clones in EMRA.

The chain has TRBV18 and TRBJ1-1; the match to TRBD1 covers 8 bases. This sequence was found in an adult woman who had mild COVID-19 (a few samples of this study predate the infection). Cell type and time point are not known. The material sequenced was PBMCs or a T cell subset sorted from them (not recorded which). In DNA form, the CDR3 reads TGTGCCAGCTCACCACAGGGGACAGGGAACACTGAAGCTTTCTTT. Its translation is CASSPQGTGNTEAFF.